This passage covers 26 T cell receptor beta chains from one sample sequenced in a study of blood T cell repertoires in COVID-19. Sequencing was performed with immunoSEQ multiplex PCR; in TCRdb, only in-frame clones are kept and a portion is missing. Of tens of thousands of clones in the sample, about 77% were seen once. The sample comprised peripheral blood. The receptors were sampled from a human donor with active or convalescent COVID-19. The donor label of this sample is uncertain.

V is TRBV11-2 and J is TRBJ2-1; 7 bases agree with TRBD2. The CDR3 runs to 15 residues. J lost 3 bases, V lost 1 base, and 3 bases had no gene match. CDR1 and CDR2 from the germline V gene are SGHAT and FQNNGV. CDR3 residues: CASSLVVAGYNEQFF. The CDR3 nucleotides are TGTGCCAGCAGCTTAGTGGTAGCGGGCTACAATGAGCAGTTCTTC.

The chain links TRBV19 to TRBJ1-2; the match to TRBD1 covers 7 bases. This CDR3 is built from 13 residues. The germline V gene encodes CDR1 LNHDA and CDR2 SQIVND (reference sequence). V lost 5 bases to trimming and J lost 8 bases; unmatched junction nucleotides: 8. The CDR3: CASSFGTDRGYTF. The CDR3 nucleotides read TGTGCCAGTAGTTTCGGGACAGACAGGGGCTACACCTTC. Full variable domain (rest looked up from reference TRBV19 and TRBJ1-2): DGGITQSPKYLFRKEGQNVTLSCEQNLNHDAMYWYRQDPGQGLRLIYYSQIVNDFQKGDIAEGYSVSREKKESFPLTVTSAQKNPTAFYLCASSFGTDRGYTFGSGTRLTVV.

A single count supports this clone. The chain carries TRBV4-3 and TRBJ1-1, with D hard to call. The germline gives CDR1 LGHNA, CDR2 YSLEER. The CDR3 totals 14 residues. V lost 0 bases, J lost 10 bases, and 15 bases lay in between. The CDR3: CASSQDKGARRAFF. The DNA of the CDR3 is TGCGCCAGCAGCCAAGATAAGGGAGCCCGAAGAGCTTTCTTT.

The rearrangement links TRBV28 to TRBJ1-2, with D possibly matching TRBD1 (5 bases). The CDR3 contains 16 residues. Trimming left V 4 bases short and J 2 bases short, with 17 bases between. Germline CDR1 MDHEN, CDR2 SYDVKM. CDR3 DNA sequence: TGTGCCAGCAGTTCTATATTGACAGCTATCAACTATGGCTACACCTTC. Translating gives CASSSILTAINYGYTF.

J is TRBJ2-1 and V is TRBV27, with TRBD2 identical over 11 bases. The CDR3 sequence is 16 residues long. The J segment lost 7 bases and the V segment lost 7 bases, leaving 12 bases of the junction unmatched. Germline loops: CDR1 MNHEY, CDR2 SMNVEV (reference sequence). DNA for the CDR3: TGTGCCAGCACCAAACTAGCGGGAGTAAGGGGGAATGAGCAGTTCTTC. Translation gives CASTKLAGVRGNEQFF.

CDR3 sequence (DNA): TGTGCCAGCAGACCGAGGGCAGGGGGCGAGGAAAAACTGTTTTTT. Translating gives CASRPRAGGEEKLFF. The rearrangement joins TRBV7-9 to TRBJ1-4; 8 nucleotides line up with TRBD1. This CDR3 is 15 amino acids long. Germline loops: CDR1 SEHNR, CDR2 FQNEAQ (reference sequence). Trimming removed 6 bases from V and 8 bases from J; junction bases left unmatched: 11. The whole variable domain, remainder taken from reference TRBV7-9 and TRBJ1-4, is DTGVSQNPRHKITKRGQNVTFRCDPISEHNRLYWYRQTLGQGPEFLTYFQNEAQLEKSRLLSDRFSAERPKGSFSTLEIQRTEQGDSAMYLCASRPRAGGEEKLFFGSGTQLSVL.

The chain is built from TRBV7-2 and TRBJ1-5, with 9 positions matching TRBD1. Germline loops: CDR1 SGHTA, CDR2 FQGNSA. This CDR3 comprises 14 residues. The J segment lost 4 bases and the V segment lost 5 bases, leaving 3 bases of the junction unmatched. The CDR3 spells CASSTGTGNQPQHF. In nucleotides, the CDR3 is TGTGCCAGCAGCACTGGGACAGGGAATCAGCCCCAGCATTTT.

The V and J genes are TRBV27 and TRBJ2-7, with 7 bases aligning to TRBD2. Germline values: CDR1 MNHEY, CDR2 SMNVEV (reference sequence). V lost 6 bases to trimming and J lost 3 bases; unmatched junction nucleotides: 11. The CDR3 contains 15 residues. The CDR3 loop is CASRESGTTDYEQYF. The CDR3 DNA reads as TGTGCCAGCAGGGAATCCGGGACTACCGACTACGAGCAGTACTTC.

The chain joins TRBV12-5 to TRBJ2-3; 7 bases line up with TRBD1. Germline lookup yields CDR1 LGHNT and CDR2 FRNRAP. The CDR3 extends over 16 amino acids. Trimming cost V 1 base and J 5 bases; bases outside gene matches: 9. The CDR3 protein is CASGLGLRQGGDTQYF. For the CDR3, the DNA is TGTGCTAGTGGTTTGGGACTCAGACAGGGTGGAGATACGCAGTATTTT.

This clone was seen more than once but under ten times. The chain is built from TRBV4-1 and TRBJ2-7, with 8 bases matching TRBD1. The CDR3 is 16 residues long. Losses at the gene ends were 1 base for V and 6 bases for J; bases not matched to a gene: 11. Germline loops: CDR1 MGHRA, CDR2 YSYEKL. Here the CDR3 DNA reads TGCGCCAGCAGCCAAGCTATCGGACAGGGAGTAGGCGAGCAGTACTTC. Translated, it gives CASSQAIGQGVGEQYF.

The sample holds a few counts of this clone. This CDR3 is CSVEGGSQETQYF. Here the CDR3 DNA reads TGCAGCGTTGAAGGGGGCAGTCAAGAGACCCAGTACTTC. The gene calls are TRBV29-1 and TRBJ2-5; maybe TRBD1 (5 bases). Trimming shortened V by 1 base and J by 2 bases, and 8 bases separated the two germline ends. Per the germline V gene, CDR1 is SQVTM and CDR2 is ANQGSEA. This CDR3 is built from 13 residues.

The chain recombines TRBV7-2 with TRBJ2-2; D remains ambiguous. This CDR3 has 13 residues. Trimming removed 4 bases from V and 0 bases from J, with 3 bases in between. Germline CDR1 SGHTA, CDR2 FQGNSA. CDR3 coding DNA: TGTGCCAGCAGCTCGGCGAACACCGGGGAGCTGTTTTTT. Translated, it gives CASSSANTGELFF.

V gene TRBV6-1 combines with J gene TRBJ1-1, with D possibly matching TRBD1 (5 bases). Germline V gene lookup returns CDR1 MNHNS and CDR2 SASEGT. Trimming took 3 bases from V and 0 from J, leaving 8 bases between them. This CDR3 is 14 amino acids long. Here the CDR3 reads CASSEKGLNTEAFF. CDR3 DNA sequence: TGTGCCAGCAGTGAGAAGGGGCTGAACACTGAAGCTTTCTTT.

V and J are TRBV5-5 and TRBJ2-5; the match to TRBD1 covers 7 bases. J gave up 4 bases and V 3 bases, and 6 bases lay outside the gene matches. CDR3 length equals 14 residues. Germline V gene lookup returns CDR1 SGHKS and CDR2 YYEKEE (reference sequence). The DNA for the CDR3 is TGTGCCAGCAGCTCCCTCGACAGGGCAGAGACCCAGTACTTC. Protein product: CASSSLDRAETQYF.

The chain links TRBV29-1 to TRBJ1-1; 9 bases match TRBD1. The V segment lost 7 bases and the J segment 1 base; nucleotides outside the gene matches: 4. The CDR3 runs to 13 residues. The germline V gene encodes CDR1 SQVTM and CDR2 ANQGSEA. Written as DNA, the CDR3 is TGCAGCGGTGGGGGACAGGGGAACACTGAAGCTTTCTTT. Its translation: CSGGGQGNTEAFF.

V gene TRBV11-3 combines with J gene TRBJ2-7; the match to TRBD2 covers 13 bases. The V segment lost 1 base and the J segment 0 bases; nucleotides outside the gene matches: 6. The CDR3 has 18 residues. Looked up from germline, CDR1 is SGHNT and CDR2 is YENEEA. CDR3 bases: TGTGCCAGCAGCTTAGGTCTACTAGCGGGAGGGCCCTCCTACGAGCAGTACTTC. Translation gives CASSLGLLAGGPSYEQYF.

The CDR3 DNA reads as TGTGCCACCAGTGATGGGACTAGCGGTTTGGAGGGGTACGAGCAGTACTTC. Translation gives CATSDGTSGLEGYEQYF. The chain uses TRBV24-1 and TRBJ2-7, with TRBD2 identical over 11 bases. Germline V gives CDR1 KGHDR, CDR2 SFDVKD. V dropped 3 bases and J dropped 4; count of bases not matched to a gene: 10. This CDR3 has 17 amino acids.

The chain couples TRBV6-5 to TRBJ2-1, with 8 bases that match TRBD2. V shed 5 bases, J shed 7 bases, and the junction held 4 bases outside the gene matches. CDR1 is MNHEY and CDR2 is SVGAGI in the germline V gene. The CDR3 spans 13 residues. The CDR3 DNA is TGTGCCAGCAGTCTAGCGGGTTCGAATGAGCAGTTCTTC. It yields the protein CASSLAGSNEQFF.

V gene TRBV10-3 combines with J gene TRBJ2-7, with no clear D. Per the germline V gene, CDR1 is ENHRY and CDR2 is SYGVKD. This CDR3 has 13 amino acids. Trimming removed 0 bases at V and 5 bases at J, with 8 bases between. CDR3 coding DNA: TGTGCCATCAGTGAGTCCCAGCGTGACGAGCAGTACTTC. It is translated as CAISESQRDEQYF.

The J gene is TRBJ1-3, the V gene TRBV5-1, with 8 bases fitting TRBD1. This CDR3 contains 15 residues. With 4 bases clipped from V and 2 bases from J, the junction kept 5 bases outside the gene matches. Germline assignment: CDR1 SGHRS and CDR2 YFSETQ. CDR3 nucleotide sequence: TGCGCCAGCAGCGTGGACAGGGCGGCTGGAAACACCATATATTTT. Translating gives CASSVDRAAGNTIYF.

V gene TRBV7-2 combines with J gene TRBJ2-1; a possible D gene is TRBD2 (6 bases). Germline V CDR1 and CDR2: SGHTA, FQGNSA. Between the trimmed V and J ends, which lost 3 bases and 4 bases, there was a span of 10 bases. The CDR3 runs to 14 residues. The CDR3 region has the DNA TGTGCCAGCAGCTTTGGGGGGAGGTACAATGAGCAGTTCTTC. This codes for CASSFGGRYNEQFF.

In its sample, this clone was seen once. The rearrangement links TRBV7-3 to TRBJ2-3; D might be TRBD2 (6 bases). Trimming took 1 base from V and 4 from J, leaving 15 bases between them. Germline V gives CDR1 SGHTA, CDR2 FQGTGA. This CDR3 region has 16 residues. This CDR3 reads CASSLIGTPPPDTQYF. The CDR3 nucleotides are TGTGCCAGCAGCTTAATCGGGACTCCCCCGCCAGATACGCAGTATTTT.

This chain connects TRBV7-9 to TRBJ2-2; D is uncertain. The germline V gene encodes CDR1 SEHNR and CDR2 FQNEAQ (reference sequence). This CDR3 is built from 12 residues. Between the trimmed V and J ends, which lost 3 bases and 6 bases, there was a span of 5 bases. The CDR3 DNA is TGTGCCAGCAGCTTTCGTGCCGGGGAGCTGTTTTTT. This gives the protein CASSFRAGELFF.

Only one count was recorded for this clone. The rearrangement joins TRBV2 to TRBJ2-5; TRBD2 aligns across 11 bases. The germline CDR1 and CDR2 sequences are SNHLY and FYNNEI. This CDR3 spans 17 amino acids. Trimming removed 3 bases from V and 4 bases from J; junction bases left unmatched: 10. The CDR3 here is CASSEQGLAGSIETQYF. The DNA of the CDR3 is TGTGCCAGCAGTGAGCAAGGACTAGCGGGTTCGATAGAGACCCAGTACTTC.

In DNA, the CDR3 is TGTGCCAGCCGAGAGACCCAGTACTTC. It codes for CASRETQYF. The chain carries TRBV27 and TRBJ2-5, with D unclear. The length of the CDR3 is 9 residues. The germline V gene has CDR1 MNHEY and CDR2 SMNVEV (reference sequence). V lost 8 bases to trimming and J lost 4 bases, with 2 bases between them.

CDR3 loop: CATSPGTGSLDTGELFF. In DNA form, the CDR3 reads TGTGCCACCAGCCCCGGGACAGGGAGTTTGGACACCGGGGAGCTGTTTTTT. The rearrangement uses TRBV24-1 and TRBJ2-2; 9 bases map to TRBD1. Germline V gene data show CDR1 as KGHDR and CDR2 as SFDVKD. Losses at the gene ends were 7 bases for V and 3 bases for J; bases not matched to a gene: 11. This CDR3 comprises 17 residues.